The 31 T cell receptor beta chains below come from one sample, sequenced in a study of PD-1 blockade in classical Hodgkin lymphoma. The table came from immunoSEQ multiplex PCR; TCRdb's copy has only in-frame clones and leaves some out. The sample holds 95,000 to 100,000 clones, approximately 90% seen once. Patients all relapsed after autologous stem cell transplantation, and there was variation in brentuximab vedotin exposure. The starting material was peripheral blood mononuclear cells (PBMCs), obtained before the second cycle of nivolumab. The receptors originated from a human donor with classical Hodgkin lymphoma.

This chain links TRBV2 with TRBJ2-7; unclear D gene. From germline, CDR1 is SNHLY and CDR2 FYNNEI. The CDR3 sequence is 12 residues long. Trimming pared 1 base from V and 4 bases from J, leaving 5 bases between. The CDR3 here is CASSEGLYEQYF. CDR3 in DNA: TGTGCCAGCAGTGAAGGGCTTTACGAGCAGTACTTC.

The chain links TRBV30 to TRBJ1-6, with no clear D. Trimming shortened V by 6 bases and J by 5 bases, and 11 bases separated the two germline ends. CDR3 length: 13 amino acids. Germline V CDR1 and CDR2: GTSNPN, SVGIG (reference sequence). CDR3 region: CACAPEDNSPLHF. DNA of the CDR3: TGTGCCTGTGCTCCAGAAGATAATTCACCCCTCCACTTT.

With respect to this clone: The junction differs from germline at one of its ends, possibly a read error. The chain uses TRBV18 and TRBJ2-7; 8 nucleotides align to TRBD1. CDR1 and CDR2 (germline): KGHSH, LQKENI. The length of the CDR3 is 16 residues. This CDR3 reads CASSPLATGDPHEQYF. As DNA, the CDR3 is TGTGCCAGCTCGCCACTCGCGACAGGGGACCCACACGAGCAGTACTTC.

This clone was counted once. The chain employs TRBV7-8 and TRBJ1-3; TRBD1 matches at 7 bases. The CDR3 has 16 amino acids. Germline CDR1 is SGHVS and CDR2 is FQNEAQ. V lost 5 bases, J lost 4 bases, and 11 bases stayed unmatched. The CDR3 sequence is CASSPERTGRGNTIYF. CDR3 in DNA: TGTGCCAGCAGCCCAGAGCGGACAGGAAGGGGAAACACCATATATTTT. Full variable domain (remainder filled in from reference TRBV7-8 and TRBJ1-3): GAGVSQSPRYKVAKRGQDVALRCDPISGHVSLFWYQQALGQGPEFLTYFQNEAQLDKSGLPSDRFFAERPEGSVSTLKIQRTQQEDSAVYLCASSPERTGRGNTIYFGEGSWLTVV.

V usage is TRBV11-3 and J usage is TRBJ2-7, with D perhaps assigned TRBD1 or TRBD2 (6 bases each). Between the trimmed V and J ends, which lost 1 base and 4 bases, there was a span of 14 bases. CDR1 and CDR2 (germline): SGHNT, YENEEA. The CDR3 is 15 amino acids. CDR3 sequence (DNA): TGTGCCAGCAGCTTAGGTGGGGGGCGCGGGTACGAGCAGTACTTC. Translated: CASSLGGGRGYEQYF.

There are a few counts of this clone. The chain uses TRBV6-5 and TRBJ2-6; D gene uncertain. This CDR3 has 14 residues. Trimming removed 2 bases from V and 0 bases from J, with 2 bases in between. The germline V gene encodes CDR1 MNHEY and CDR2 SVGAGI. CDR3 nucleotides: TGTGCCAGCAGTTACAGCTCTGGGGCCAACGTCCTGACTTTC. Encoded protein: CASSYSSGANVLTF.

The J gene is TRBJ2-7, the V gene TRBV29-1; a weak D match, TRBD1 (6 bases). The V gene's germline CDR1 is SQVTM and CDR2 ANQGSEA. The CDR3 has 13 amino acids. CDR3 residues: CSTGQSIRGEQYF. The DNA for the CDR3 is TGCAGTACGGGACAATCCATTCGAGGCGAGCAGTACTTC.

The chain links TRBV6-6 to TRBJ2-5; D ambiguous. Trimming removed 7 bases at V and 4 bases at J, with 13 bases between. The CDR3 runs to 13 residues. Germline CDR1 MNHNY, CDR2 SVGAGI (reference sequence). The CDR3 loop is CASIELGRETQYF. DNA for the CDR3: TGTGCCAGCATTGAGTTAGGACGAGAGACCCAGTACTTC.

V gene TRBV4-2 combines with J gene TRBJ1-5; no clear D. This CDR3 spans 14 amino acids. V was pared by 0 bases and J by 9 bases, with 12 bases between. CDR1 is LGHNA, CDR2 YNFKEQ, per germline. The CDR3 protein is CASSQDAGDGPQHF. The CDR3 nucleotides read TGTGCCAGCAGCCAAGATGCAGGTGATGGGCCCCAGCATTTT.

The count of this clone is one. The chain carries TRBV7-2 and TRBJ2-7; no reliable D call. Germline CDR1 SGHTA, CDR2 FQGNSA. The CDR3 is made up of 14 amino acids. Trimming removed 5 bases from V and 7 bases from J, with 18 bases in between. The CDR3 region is CASSRQSTAGEQYF. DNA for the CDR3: TGTGCCAGCAGCCGGCAATCGACCGCAGGAGAGCAGTACTTC.

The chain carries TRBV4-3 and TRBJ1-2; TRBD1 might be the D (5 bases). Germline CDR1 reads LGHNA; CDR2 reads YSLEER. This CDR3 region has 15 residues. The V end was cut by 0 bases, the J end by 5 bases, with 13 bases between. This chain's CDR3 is CASSQDGAGQYGYTF. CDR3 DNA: TGCGCCAGCAGCCAAGACGGGGCAGGGCAATATGGCTACACCTTC.

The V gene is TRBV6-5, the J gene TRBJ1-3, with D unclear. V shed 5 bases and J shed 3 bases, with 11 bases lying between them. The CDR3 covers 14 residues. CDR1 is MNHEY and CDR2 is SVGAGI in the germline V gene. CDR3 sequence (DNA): TGTGCCAGCAGTCTACCATGGGGTGGAAACACCATATATTTT. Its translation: CASSLPWGGNTIYF.

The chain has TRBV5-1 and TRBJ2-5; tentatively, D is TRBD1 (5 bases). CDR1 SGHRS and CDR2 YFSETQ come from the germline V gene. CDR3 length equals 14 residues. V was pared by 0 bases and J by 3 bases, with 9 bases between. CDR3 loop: CASSLEGLEETQYF. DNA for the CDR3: TGCGCCAGCAGCTTGGAGGGGTTAGAAGAGACCCAGTACTTC. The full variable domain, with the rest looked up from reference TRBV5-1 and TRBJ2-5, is KAGVTQTPRYLIKTRGQQVTLSCSPISGHRSVSWYQQTPGQGLQFLFEYFSETQRNKGNFPGRFSGRQFSNSRSEMNVSTLELGDSALYLCASSLEGLEETQYFGPGTRLLVL.

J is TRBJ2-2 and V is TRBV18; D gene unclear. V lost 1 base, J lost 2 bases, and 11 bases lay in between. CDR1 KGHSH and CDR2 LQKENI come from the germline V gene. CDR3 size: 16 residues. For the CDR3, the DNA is TGTGCCAGCTCACCACAAACACCCTCAAACACCGGGGAGCTGTTTTTT. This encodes CASSPQTPSNTGELFF.

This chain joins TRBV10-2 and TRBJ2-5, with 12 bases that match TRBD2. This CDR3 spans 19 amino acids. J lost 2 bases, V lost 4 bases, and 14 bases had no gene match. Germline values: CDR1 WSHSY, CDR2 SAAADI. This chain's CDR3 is CASSAHRTSGARLQETQYF. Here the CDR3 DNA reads TGCGCCAGCAGTGCCCACCGGACTAGCGGGGCGCGGTTACAAGAGACCCAGTACTTC.

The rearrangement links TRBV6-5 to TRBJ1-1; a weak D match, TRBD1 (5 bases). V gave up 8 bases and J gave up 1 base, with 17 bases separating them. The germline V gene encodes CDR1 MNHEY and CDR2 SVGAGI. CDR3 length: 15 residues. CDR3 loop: CASGIRGVPNTEAFF. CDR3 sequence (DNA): TGTGCCAGCGGCATCCGGGGGGTCCCGAACACTGAAGCTTTCTTT.

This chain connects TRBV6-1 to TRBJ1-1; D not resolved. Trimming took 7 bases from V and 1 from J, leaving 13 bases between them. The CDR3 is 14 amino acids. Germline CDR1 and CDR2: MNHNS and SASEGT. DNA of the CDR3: TGTGCCAGCAACTCCCGACGGGGGAACACTGAAGCTTTCTTT. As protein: CASNSRRGNTEAFF.

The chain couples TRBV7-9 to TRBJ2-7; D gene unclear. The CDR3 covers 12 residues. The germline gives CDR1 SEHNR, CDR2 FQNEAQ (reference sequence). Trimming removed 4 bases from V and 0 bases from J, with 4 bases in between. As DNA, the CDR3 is TGTGCCAGCAGCTATGACTCCTACGAGCAGTACTTC. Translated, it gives CASSYDSYEQYF.

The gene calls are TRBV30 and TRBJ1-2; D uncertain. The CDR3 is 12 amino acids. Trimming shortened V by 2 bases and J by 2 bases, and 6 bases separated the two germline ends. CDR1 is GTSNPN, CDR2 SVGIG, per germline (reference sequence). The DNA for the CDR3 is TGTGCCTGGAGTTTGGGGAACTATGGCTACACCTTC. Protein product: CAWSLGNYGYTF.

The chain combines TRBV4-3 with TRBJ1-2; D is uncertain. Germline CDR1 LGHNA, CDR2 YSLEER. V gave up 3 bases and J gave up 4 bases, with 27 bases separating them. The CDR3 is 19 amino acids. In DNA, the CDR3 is TGCGCCAGCAGCCACCGGACCGGATTCTCCCCCTTGATGAGCTATGGCTACACCTTC. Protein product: CASSHRTGFSPLMSYGYTF.

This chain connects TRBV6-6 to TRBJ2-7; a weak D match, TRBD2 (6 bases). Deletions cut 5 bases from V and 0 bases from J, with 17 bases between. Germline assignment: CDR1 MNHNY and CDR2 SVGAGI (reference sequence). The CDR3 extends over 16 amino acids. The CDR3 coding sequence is TGTGCCAGCAGTGGTCCAGAGGGGAGGACCTCCTACGAGCAGTACTTC. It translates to CASSGPEGRTSYEQYF.

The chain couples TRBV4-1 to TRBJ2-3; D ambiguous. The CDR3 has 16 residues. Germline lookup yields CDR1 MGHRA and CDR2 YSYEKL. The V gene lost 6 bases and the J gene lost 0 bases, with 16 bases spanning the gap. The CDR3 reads CASSPGFGGSTDTQYF. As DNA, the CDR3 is TGCGCCAGCAGTCCCGGTTTTGGTGGGAGCACAGATACGCAGTATTTT.

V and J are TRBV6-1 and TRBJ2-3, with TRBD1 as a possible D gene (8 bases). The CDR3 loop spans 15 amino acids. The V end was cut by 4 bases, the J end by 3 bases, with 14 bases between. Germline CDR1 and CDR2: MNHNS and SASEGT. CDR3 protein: CASSAQGGSTDTQYF. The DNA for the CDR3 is TGTGCCAGCAGTGCACAGGGGGGGAGTACAGATACGCAGTATTTT.

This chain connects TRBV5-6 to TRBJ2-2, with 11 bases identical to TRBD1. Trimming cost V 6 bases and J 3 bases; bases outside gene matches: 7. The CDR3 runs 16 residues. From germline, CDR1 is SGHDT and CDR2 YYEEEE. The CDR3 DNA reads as TGTGCCAGCACCCTACGGACAGGGGGCTACACCGGGGAGCTGTTTTTT. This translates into CASTLRTGGYTGELFF.

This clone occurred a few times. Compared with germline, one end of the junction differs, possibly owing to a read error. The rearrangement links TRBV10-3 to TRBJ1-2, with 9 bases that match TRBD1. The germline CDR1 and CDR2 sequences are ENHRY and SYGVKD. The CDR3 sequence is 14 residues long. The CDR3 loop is CAIWEQGANYGYTF. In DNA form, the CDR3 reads TGTGCCATTTGGGAACAGGGGGCTAATTATGGCTACACCTTC.

CDR3 DNA: TGTGCCAGCTCACCACCGGCCCGAGGGGAGCTGTTTTTT. It encodes CASSPPARGELFF. V gene TRBV18 combines with J gene TRBJ2-2; D unresolved. CDR1 is KGHSH and CDR2 is LQKENI in the germline V gene. V dropped 0 bases and J dropped 8 bases, with 7 bases sitting between them. The CDR3 sequence is 13 residues long.

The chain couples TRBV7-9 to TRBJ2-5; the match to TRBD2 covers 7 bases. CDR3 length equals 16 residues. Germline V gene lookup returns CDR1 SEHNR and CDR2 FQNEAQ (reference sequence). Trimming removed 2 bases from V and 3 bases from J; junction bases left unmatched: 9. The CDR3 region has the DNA TGTGCCAGCAGCTTAATCCCCCTGGGGAGGGAAGAGACCCAGTACTTC. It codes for CASSLIPLGREETQYF.

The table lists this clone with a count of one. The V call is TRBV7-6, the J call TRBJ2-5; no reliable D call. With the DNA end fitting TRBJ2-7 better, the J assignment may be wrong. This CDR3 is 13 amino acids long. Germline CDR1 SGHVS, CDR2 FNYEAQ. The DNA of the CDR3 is TGTGCCAGCAGCTTACTAGGGAAGGGCGAGCAGTACTTC. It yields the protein CASSLLGKGEQYF.

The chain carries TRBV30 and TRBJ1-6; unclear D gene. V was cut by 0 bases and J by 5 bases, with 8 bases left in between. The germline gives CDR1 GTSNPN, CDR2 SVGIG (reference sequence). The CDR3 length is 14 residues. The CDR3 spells CAWSVGQHNSPLHF. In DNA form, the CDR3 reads TGTGCCTGGAGTGTAGGGCAGCATAATTCACCCCTCCACTTT. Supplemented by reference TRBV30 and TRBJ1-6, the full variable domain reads SQTIHQWPATLVQPVGSPLSLECTVEGTSNPNLYWYRQAAGRGLQLLFYSVGIGQISSEVPQNLSASRPQDRQFILSSKKLLLSDSGFYLCAWSVGQHNSPLHFGNGTRLTVT.

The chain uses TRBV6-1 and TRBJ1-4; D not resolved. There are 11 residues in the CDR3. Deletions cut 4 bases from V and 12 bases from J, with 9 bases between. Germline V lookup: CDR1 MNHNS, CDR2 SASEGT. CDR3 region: CASSARRELFF. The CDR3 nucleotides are TGTGCCAGCAGTGCGAGGCGTGAACTGTTTTTT.

CDR3 region: CASSLIVEVGGRWSYEQYF. Written as DNA, the CDR3 is TGTGCCAGCAGTTTAATTGTTGAGGTGGGGGGCCGGTGGAGCTACGAGCAGTACTTC. The chain combines TRBV6-4 with TRBJ2-7, with D perhaps assigned TRBD1 or TRBD2 (6 bases each). This CDR3 is built from 19 residues. V lost 5 bases, J lost 3 bases, and 29 bases lay in between. Germline CDR1 is MRHNA and CDR2 is SNTAGT.